A single sample gave rise to the 8 T cell receptor beta chains below, sequenced in a study of shared clonotypes between healthy human individuals. TCRdb keeps only in-frame clones here, not all; method: immunoSEQ multiplex PCR. The table lists about 2.4 million clones, 93% of them singletons. The sequencing input was naive CD4+ T cells from PBMCs. Subset here: CD45RA+ positively selected. These receptors were collected from a man aged 18 to 29 in good health. Some clones in this sample may be carry-over from other donors' samples.

This chain connects TRBV28 to TRBJ2-7, with D tentatively TRBD2 (5 bases). V was pared by 5 bases and J by 5 bases, with 13 bases between. The CDR3 extends over 13 amino acids. The V gene's germline CDR1 is MDHEN and CDR2 SYDVKM. Here the CDR3 DNA reads TGTGCCAGCAGTGCCTCGGGGTTGCACGAGCAGTACTTC. It yields the protein CASSASGLHEQYF.

The chain has TRBV29-1 and TRBJ1-1; tentatively, D is TRBD1 (6 bases). Per the germline V gene, CDR1 is SQVTM and CDR2 is ANQGSEA. This CDR3 is 14 amino acids long. Deletions cut 4 bases from V and 1 base from J, with 13 bases between. CDR3 region: CSVGNRVANTEAFF. DNA of the CDR3: TGCAGCGTTGGGAACAGGGTAGCGAACACTGAAGCTTTCTTT.

This chain links TRBV6-1 with TRBJ1-6; possible D gene TRBD1, 6 bases. This CDR3 contains 14 residues. Between the trimmed V and J ends, which lost 4 bases and 7 bases, there was a span of 11 bases. Germline assignment: CDR1 MNHNS and CDR2 SASEGT. CDR3 nucleotides: TGTGCCAGCAGTGCCCAACAGGGCAATTCACCCCTCCACTTT. Translating gives CASSAQQGNSPLHF.

The chain uses TRBV25-1 and TRBJ1-6; TRBD1 aligns across 7 bases. Germline CDR1 reads MGHDK; CDR2 reads SYGVNS. This CDR3 is 16 amino acids long. The J segment lost 6 bases and the V segment lost 4 bases, leaving 9 bases of the junction unmatched. DNA for the CDR3: TGTGCCAGCAGTGGCCCGGGGACAGTAGTTAATTCACCCCTCCACTTT. Amino acid sequence: CASSGPGTVVNSPLHF.

The rearrangement uses TRBV9 and TRBJ2-5; 11 nucleotides align to TRBD2. CDR3 length: 17 amino acids. Germline assignment: CDR1 SGDLS and CDR2 YYNGEE. The J segment lost 2 bases and the V segment lost 3 bases, leaving 9 bases of the junction unmatched. Written as DNA, the CDR3 is TGTGCCAGCAGCGCCGGAACTAGCGGGGGCCCTCAAGAGACCCAGTACTTC. It yields the protein CASSAGTSGGPQETQYF.

The rearrangement uses TRBV7-2 and TRBJ1-3; D is perhaps TRBD1 (6 bases). The V and J ends lost 5 bases and 2 bases respectively, with 13 bases between them. Per the germline V gene, CDR1 is SGHTA and CDR2 is FQGNSA. There are 15 residues in the CDR3. The CDR3 loop reads CASSTTQGAGNTIYF. The CDR3 nucleotides read TGTGCCAGCAGCACCACACAGGGAGCTGGAAACACCATATATTTT.

The J gene is TRBJ2-5, the V gene TRBV6-6; D tentatively reads TRBD1 or TRBD2 (5 bases each). From germline, CDR1 is MNHNY and CDR2 SVGAGI (reference sequence). CDR3 length: 13 amino acids. The germline V and J ends were trimmed by 7 bases and 5 bases, with 14 bases remaining between them. Here the CDR3 reads CASTQPGTETQYF. The CDR3 DNA is TGTGCCAGCACACAGCCCGGGACGGAGACCCAGTACTTC.

This sequence joins TRBV2 and TRBJ1-3; 7 nucleotides align to TRBD1. Germline V gene sequence: CDR1 SNHLY, CDR2 FYNNEI. Losses at the gene ends were 8 bases for V and 1 base for J; bases not matched to a gene: 8. There are 15 residues in the CDR3. The CDR3 loop is CASGDRDSSGNTIYF. As DNA, the CDR3 is TGTGCCAGCGGAGACCGGGACAGTTCTGGAAACACCATATATTTT.